Listed here are 13 T cell receptor beta chains from one sample, sequenced in a study of early T cells in non-severe SARS-CoV-2 infection. TCRdb fed the 5' RACE reads into MiXCR, producing one record per CDR3 protein. The top ten hold about 3.9% of the sample, which has around 70,000 distinct CDR3 sequences, more than 10% seen once. Sequencing was performed on whole blood. These receptors all stem from an adult who was a healthcare worker with PCR-confirmed SARS-CoV-2 infection or an uninfected control (not recorded which).

This clonotype appeared a few times. The chain joins TRBV9 to TRBJ2-1; D not certain. V gave up 1 base and J gave up 0 bases, with 5 bases separating them. The CDR3 has 14 amino acids. Germline V CDR1 and CDR2: SGDLS, YYNGEE. The chain's CDR3 is CASSVTVSYNEQFF. CDR3 bases: TGTGCCAGCAGCGTAACGGTCTCCTACAATGAGCAGTTCTTC.

This clonotype was seen at least ten times. CDR3 region: CSARSSTYNEQFF. The CDR3 DNA reads as TGCAGTGCTAGATCCTCGACCTACAATGAGCAGTTCTTC. The V call is TRBV20-1, the J call TRBJ2-1; D remains unclear. Germline assignment: CDR1 DFQATT and CDR2 SNEGSKA (reference sequence). V was pared by 2 bases and J by 2 bases, with 7 bases between. This CDR3 is built from 13 residues.

In this sample, this clonotype turned up many times. The V and J genes are TRBV7-9 and TRBJ2-5; 11 bases match TRBD2. V lost 7 bases and J lost 1; bases outside the gene matches: 8. Germline V gives CDR1 SEHNR, CDR2 FQNEAQ (reference sequence). The CDR3 consists of 16 residues. The CDR3 is CASTLGTSGLQETQYF. CDR3 DNA sequence: TGTGCCAGCACCCTGGGGACTAGCGGTCTCCAAGAGACCCAGTACTTC.

This clonotype was found many times. The rearrangement links TRBV20-1 to TRBJ1-5; no firm D call. Germline V lookup: CDR1 DFQATT, CDR2 SNEGSKA (reference sequence). V was clipped by 6 bases and J by 1 base, with 10 bases between them. The CDR3 extends over 13 amino acids. The CDR3 protein is CSATVWSNQPQHF. The CDR3 region has the DNA TGCAGTGCCACGGTCTGGAGCAATCAGCCCCAGCATTTT.

This clonotype appeared a few times. The germline gene is not matched at one end of the junction; a read error may be the cause. This rearrangement joins TRBV7-6 to TRBJ2-2; TRBD2 agrees at 8 bases. The germline V gene encodes CDR1 SGHVS and CDR2 FNYEAQ. The CDR3 sequence is 17 residues long. The CDR3 region is CVSSLAVLAGTTGELFF. Written as DNA, the CDR3 is TGTGTCAGCAGCTTAGCGGTGCTAGCGGGTACCACCGGGGAGCTGTTTTTT.

This clonotype was observed at least ten times. This chain joins TRBV13 and TRBJ2-3; TRBD2 might be the D (5 bases). The CDR3 is made up of 14 amino acids. From germline, CDR1 is PRHDT and CDR2 FYEKMQ (reference sequence). V was trimmed by 2 bases and J by 4 bases, leaving 10 bases between them. CDR3 loop: CASSLRGIADTQYF. CDR3 coding DNA: TGTGCCAGCAGCTTAAGAGGGATCGCAGATACGCAGTATTTT.

This clonotype was found a few times. The rearrangement uses TRBV20-1 and TRBJ2-5; the match to TRBD2 covers 8 bases. In germline, CDR1 is DFQATT, CDR2 SNEGSKA (reference sequence). This CDR3 comprises 14 residues. V was clipped by 4 bases and J by 3 bases; unmatched bases: 7. This chain's CDR3 is CSATRGSGKETQYF. The CDR3 DNA reads TGCAGTGCTACCCGGGGTAGCGGGAAAGAGACCCAGTACTTC.

In regard to this clonotype: A read error is possible here, since a much larger clone lies one base away. The chain links TRBV7-2 to TRBJ2-6; possible D gene TRBD1, 5 bases. Germline loops: CDR1 SGHTA, CDR2 FQGNSA. This CDR3 is 14 amino acids long. CDR3: CASSWNSGANVLIF. For the CDR3, the DNA is TGTGCCAGCAGCTGGAACTCTGGGGCCAACGTCCTGATTTTC.

The chain carries TRBV12-3 or TRBV12-4 and TRBJ2-7, with 11 bases matching TRBD1. With V trimmed by 6 bases and J by 5 bases, 9 bases remained unmatched. CDR3 length equals 15 residues. CDR3 loop: CASSPDRGLFNEQYF. CDR3 nucleotides: TGTGCCAGCAGCCCGGACAGGGGGCTTTTTAACGAGCAGTACTTC.

This clonotype occurred many times. J is TRBJ2-7 and V is TRBV28, with 7 bases aligning to TRBD2. Germline V CDR1 and CDR2: MDHEN, SYDVKM. J gave up 1 base and V 6 bases, and 9 bases lay outside the gene matches. This CDR3 comprises 15 residues. DNA for the CDR3: TGTGCCAGCAGCCCCAACCCTAGCGGATCCTACGAGCAGTACTTC. Translated, it gives CASSPNPSGSYEQYF.

This clonotype has a handful of counts. V usage is TRBV24-1 and J usage is TRBJ2-2; TRBD2 is a possible D gene (5 bases). The V and J ends lost 9 bases and 5 bases respectively, with 9 bases between them. CDR1 and CDR2 (germline): KGHDR, SFDVKD. The CDR3 length is 12 residues. For the CDR3, the DNA is TGTGCCACCGCGGGTGGTACCGGGGAGCTGTTTTTT. This gives the protein CATAGGTGELFF.

The V call is TRBV5-1, the J call TRBJ2-5, with 8 bases lining up with TRBD2. Germline values: CDR1 SGHRS, CDR2 YFSETQ. CDR3 length: 13 amino acids. The V segment lost 7 bases and the J segment 4 bases; nucleotides outside the gene matches: 6. Here the CDR3 DNA reads TGCGCCAGCGGCGGGGGGTCCATAGAGACCCAGTACTTC. Its translation is CASGGGSIETQYF. The complete variable domain, with remaining parts taken from reference TRBV5-1 and TRBJ2-5, reads KAGVTQTPRYLIKTRGQQVTLSCSPISGHRSVSWYQQTPGQGLQFLFEYFSETQRNKGNFPGRFSGRQFSNSRSEMNVSTLELGDSALYLCASGGGSIETQYFGPGTRLLVL.

The chain carries TRBV20-1 and TRBJ1-1, with a tentative D call TRBD1 (6 bases). Germline CDR1 is DFQATT and CDR2 is SNEGSKA (reference sequence). The CDR3 loop spans 13 amino acids. V was trimmed by 6 bases and J by 2 bases, leaving 13 bases between them. CDR3: CSARDILNTEAFF. In DNA, the CDR3 is TGCAGTGCCAGGGACATACTAAACACTGAAGCTTTCTTT.